Below, 32 T cell receptor beta chains from the same sample are listed, as sequenced in a study of identifying expanded T cells in peripheral blood. Clones were read by immunoSEQ multiplex PCR, and TCRdb kept only the in-frame ones, dropping some. The data hold 75,000 to 90,000 clones, with approximately 85% observed a single time. The sample taken for sequencing was blood. The receptors were gathered from a person aged 18-69 years in good health.

The genes are TRBV15 and TRBJ1-1, with 9 positions matching TRBD1. Germline CDR1 LNHNV, CDR2 YYDKDF (reference sequence). V lost 1 base and J lost 6; bases outside the gene matches: 3. The CDR3 runs to 14 residues. The CDR3 DNA reads TGTGCCACCAGCAGAGGGACAGGGGCGGCTGAAGCTTTCTTT. Translating it yields CATSRGTGAAEAFF. Based on the CDR3 plus reference TRBV15 and TRBJ1-1, the full variable domain is DAMVIQNPRYQVTQFGKPVTLSCSQTLNHNVMYWYQQKSSQAPKLLFHYYDKDFNNEADTPDNFQSRRPNTSFCFLDIRSPGLGDTAMYLCATSRGTGAAEAFFGQGTRLTVV.

This clone has more than one count but fewer than ten. As DNA, the CDR3 is TGCGCCAGCAGCTCGGGGACTGCCTCGCCAGGAGAGACCCAGTACTTC. Amino acids: CASSSGTASPGETQYF. The chain joins TRBV5-1 to TRBJ2-5; D may be TRBD2 (6 bases). The germline gives CDR1 SGHRS, CDR2 YFSETQ. This CDR3 is 16 amino acids long. Trimming stripped 3 bases from V and 4 bases from J, with 19 bases between. The complete variable domain, with remaining parts taken from reference TRBV5-1 and TRBJ2-5, reads KAGVTQTPRYLIKTRGQQVTLSCSPISGHRSVSWYQQTPGQGLQFLFEYFSETQRNKGNFPGRFSGRQFSNSRSEMNVSTLELGDSALYLCASSSGTASPGETQYFGPGTRLLVL.

The chain employs TRBV9 and TRBJ2-3; 9 nucleotides align to TRBD2. Germline V gene lookup returns CDR1 SGDLS and CDR2 YYNGEE. The CDR3 extends over 16 amino acids. Trimming at V came to 0 bases and at J to 6 bases, leaving 8 bases not matched to a gene. Written as DNA, the CDR3 is TGTGCCAGCAGCGTAGTCGAGGCGGGAGGGGCGGATACGCAGTATTTT. Translation gives CASSVVEAGGADTQYF.

CDR3: CASHRDSGANTIYF. The CDR3 region has the DNA TGTGCCAGCCACCGGGACAGTGGCGCAAACACCATATATTTT. The chain uses TRBV28 and TRBJ1-3; 7 bases are shared with TRBD1. V dropped 8 bases and J dropped 6; count of bases not matched to a gene: 10. Germline CDR1 MDHEN, CDR2 SYDVKM. This CDR3 is built from 14 residues.

The V call is TRBV28, the J call TRBJ2-5, with 11 bases aligning to TRBD1. CDR1 and CDR2 from the germline V gene are MDHEN and SYDVKM. The CDR3 runs 16 residues. Germline trimming cut 3 bases from V and 4 bases from J; bases unmatched to any gene: 7. Here the CDR3 DNA reads TGTGCCAGCAGTTTCCCCGGGACAGGGGGTTCAGAGACCCAGTACTTC. Protein product: CASSFPGTGGSETQYF.

The chain joins TRBV28 to TRBJ2-5; 7 bases align to TRBD2. Germline CDR1 reads MDHEN; CDR2 reads SYDVKM. The ends lost 2 bases at V and 0 bases at J; junction bases unmatched: 15. CDR3 length: 19 amino acids. The CDR3 sequence is CASSLGWGKTSRYQETQYF. The DNA of the CDR3 is TGTGCCAGCAGTTTAGGATGGGGCAAGACTAGCCGATACCAAGAGACCCAGTACTTC.

This sequence joins TRBV29-1 and TRBJ1-2; possibly TRBD1 for D (6 bases). The CDR3 spans 14 residues. CDR1 is SQVTM, CDR2 ANQGSEA, per germline. The V gene lost 0 bases and the J gene lost 7 bases, with 15 bases spanning the gap. CDR3 in DNA: TGCAGCGTTGAAGATCTTCGGGGGCAGGGTGGCTACACCTTC. Translation: CSVEDLRGQGGYTF.

The chain combines TRBV5-4 with TRBJ2-7; the D gene is possibly TRBD2 (5 bases). The CDR3 has 16 amino acids. The V gene's germline CDR1 is SGHNT and CDR2 YYREEE (reference sequence). Trimming shortened V by 4 bases and J by 4 bases, and 21 bases separated the two germline ends. The DNA for the CDR3 is TGTGCCAGCAGCCTGGATACAGTGAGTCGAGGGTACGAGCAGTACTTC. This translates into CASSLDTVSRGYEQYF.

The chain combines TRBV7-9 with TRBJ2-5; D possibly matches TRBD1 or TRBD2 (5 bases each). V lost 5 bases and J 2 bases, leaving 12 bases between the germline ends. CDR3 length equals 14 residues. Germline values: CDR1 SEHNR, CDR2 FQNEAQ (reference sequence). The CDR3 region is CASSPGPIQETQYF. DNA for the CDR3: TGTGCCAGCAGCCCGGGACCCATACAAGAGACCCAGTACTTC.

Only a few counts were recorded for this clone. V gene TRBV28 combines with J gene TRBJ2-5; 13 bases fit TRBD2. Per germline, CDR1 MDHEN and CDR2 SYDVKM. The CDR3 extends over 17 amino acids. The junction had 6 bases not matched to a gene; V was cut back by 3 bases and J by 2 bases. As DNA, the CDR3 is TGTGCCAGCAGTTTCCCCTCACTAGCGGGAGGGCAAGAGACCCAGTACTTC. Translating gives CASSFPSLAGGQETQYF. The full variable domain, with the rest looked up from reference TRBV28 and TRBJ2-5, is DVKVTQSSRYLVKRTGEKVFLECVQDMDHENMFWYRQDPGLGLRLIYFSYDVKMKEKGDIPEGYSVSREKKERFSLILESASTNQTSMYLCASSFPSLAGGQETQYFGPGTRLLVL.

The chain carries TRBV11-3 and TRBJ2-3, with 10 nucleotides matching TRBD2. Looked up from germline, CDR1 is SGHNT and CDR2 is YENEEA. The CDR3 contains 16 residues. J gave up 1 base and V 5 bases, and 6 bases lay outside the gene matches. The DNA for the CDR3 is TGTGCCAGCAGCATCGGAGGGACTAGCGGCACAGATACGCAGTATTTT. Translation gives CASSIGGTSGTDTQYF.

This chain uses TRBV7-2 with TRBJ2-2, with D maybe TRBD1 (6 bases). Trimming shortened V by 5 bases and J by 0 bases, and 16 bases separated the two germline ends. CDR1 is SGHTA, CDR2 FQGNSA, per germline. The CDR3 runs 17 residues. CDR3 sequence reads: CASSTSTGTANTGELFF. The CDR3 bases are TGTGCCAGCAGCACCTCGACAGGCACCGCGAACACCGGGGAGCTGTTTTTT.

V and J are TRBV19 and TRBJ2-5, with 11 bases lining up with TRBD1. The CDR3 sequence is 15 residues long. Germline CDR1 is LNHDA and CDR2 is SQIVND (reference sequence). Losses at the gene ends were 3 bases for V and 3 bases for J; bases not matched to a gene: 3. CDR3: CASSIRTGGEETQYF. DNA for the CDR3: TGTGCCAGTAGTATCCGGACAGGGGGCGAAGAGACCCAGTACTTC.

This chain links TRBV4-3 with TRBJ2-6; possible D gene TRBD2, 5 bases. The V end was cut by 5 bases, the J end by 0 bases, with 17 bases between. Germline V gives CDR1 LGHNA, CDR2 YSLEER. This CDR3 has 18 residues. CDR3 sequence: CASSLIGSRGSGANVLTF. The CDR3 DNA reads TGCGCCAGCAGCTTGATCGGCTCCCGGGGCTCTGGGGCCAACGTCCTGACTTTC.

Comments on this clone: The junction shows a germline mismatch at one end, possibly a read error. This sequence joins TRBV7-7 and TRBJ2-7; D is undetermined. The CDR3 loop spans 13 amino acids. CDR1 and CDR2 (germline): SSHAT, FNYEAQ (reference sequence). DNA for the CDR3: TGTGCTAGCAGCTTATCCCTCGTCCGCGAGCAGTACTTC. The encoded protein is CASSLSLVREQYF.

This chain links TRBV2 with TRBJ2-7; the D gene is possibly TRBD1 (5 bases). V gave up 7 bases and J gave up 0 bases, with 13 bases separating them. CDR1 is SNHLY, CDR2 FYNNEI, per germline. The CDR3 totals 14 residues. The CDR3 DNA reads TGTGCCAGCATAACAGGTGAATTCTCCTACGAGCAGTACTTC. Translation gives CASITGEFSYEQYF.

This clone was observed a handful of times. The chain uses TRBV5-1 and TRBJ2-7; 9 positions match TRBD1. CDR1 SGHRS and CDR2 YFSETQ come from the germline V gene. The CDR3 has 14 amino acids. The V gene end was trimmed by 4 bases and the J gene end by 6 bases; junction bases not matched to a gene: 8. CDR3 sequence reads: CASSPHQTGGEQYF. The DNA for the CDR3 is TGCGCCAGCAGCCCGCACCAGACAGGGGGCGAGCAGTACTTC.

The rearrangement uses TRBV10-2 and TRBJ2-4; D might be TRBD2 (7 bases). The CDR3 length is 17 residues. Trimming pared 6 bases from V and 0 bases from J, leaving 18 bases between. The germline V gene encodes CDR1 WSHSY and CDR2 SAAADI. The CDR3 reads CASRGASGGLAKNIQYF. The CDR3 bases are TGCGCCAGCAGGGGGGCTAGCGGAGGACTAGCCAAAAACATTCAGTACTTC.

The CDR3 sequence is CASSLAGNTYNEQFF. Written as DNA, the CDR3 is TGTGCCAGCAGCTTAGCGGGGAATACCTACAATGAGCAGTTCTTC. The chain joins TRBV7-6 to TRBJ2-1; D unclear. The CDR3 is made up of 15 amino acids. Per the germline V gene, CDR1 is SGHVS and CDR2 is FNYEAQ. The germline V and J ends were trimmed by 0 bases and 2 bases, with 8 bases remaining between them. Variable domain in full (rest from reference TRBV7-6 and TRBJ2-1): GAGVSQSPRYKVTKRGQDVALRCDPISGHVSLYWYRQALGQGPEFLTYFNYEAQQDKSGLPNDRFSAERPEGSISTLTIQRTEQRDSAMYRCASSLAGNTYNEQFFGPGTRLTVL.

The J gene is TRBJ2-4, the V gene TRBV10-3; D remains unclear. The V end lost 8 bases, the J end lost 5 bases, and 13 bases lay between the germline ends. Germline V gene data show CDR1 as ENHRY and CDR2 as SYGVKD. CDR3 length: 13 amino acids. CDR3 bases: TGTGCCATCGCTTTTGGGGTCGAAAACATTCAGTACTTC. Translation: CAIAFGVENIQYF.

The chain is built from TRBV7-3 and TRBJ1-3; D possibly corresponds to TRBD1 (5 bases). This CDR3 has 15 residues. With 5 bases removed from V and 0 bases from J, the gap between germline ends came to 11 bases. Germline CDR1 SGHTA, CDR2 FQGTGA. CDR3 nucleotide sequence: TGTGCCAGCAGCCAGGGACCGCCCTCTGGAAACACCATATATTTT. It is translated as CASSQGPPSGNTIYF. The complete variable domain, with remaining parts taken from reference TRBV7-3 and TRBJ1-3, reads GAGVSQTPSNKVTEKGKYVELRCDPISGHTALYWYRQSLGQGPEFLIYFQGTGAADDSGLPNDRFFAVRPEGSVSTLKIQRTERGDSAVYLCASSQGPPSGNTIYFGEGSWLTVV.

This clone occurred once. CDR3 sequence: CASSHLARMETQYF. The CDR3 DNA reads TGTGCCAGCAGCCACCTGGCGCGAATGGAGACCCAGTACTTC. The V call is TRBV6-5, the J call TRBJ2-5; D uncertain. Trimming shortened V by 6 bases and J by 5 bases, and 16 bases separated the two germline ends. The CDR3 runs 14 residues. Germline V lookup: CDR1 MNHEY, CDR2 SVGAGI.

The chain couples TRBV9 to TRBJ2-7; no reliable D call. The CDR3 runs to 13 residues. CDR1 SGDLS and CDR2 YYNGEE come from the germline V gene. V was cut by 2 bases and J by 6 bases, with 12 bases left in between. The CDR3: CASSVTGVSEQYF. In DNA form, the CDR3 reads TGTGCCAGCAGCGTTACGGGCGTTTCCGAGCAGTACTTC.

The chain employs TRBV28 and TRBJ2-7; 7 nucleotides agree with TRBD2. The CDR3 loop spans 15 amino acids. The V and J ends lost 4 bases and 0 bases, in that order; junction bases with no gene match: 6. Germline-derived CDR1 and CDR2 are MDHEN and SYDVKM. In DNA, the CDR3 is TGTGCCAGCAGTTCGTGGCGGGGGAACTCCTACGAGCAGTACTTC. This translates into CASSSWRGNSYEQYF.

The chain recombines TRBV5-4 with TRBJ2-7; 10 bases map to TRBD1. Germline CDR1 reads SGHNT; CDR2 reads YYREEE (reference sequence). V trimming: 4 bases; J trimming: 3 bases; junction bases outside the gene matches: 7. This CDR3 has 15 amino acids. The CDR3 loop reads CASSPLDRGSYEQYF. In nucleotides, the CDR3 is TGTGCCAGCAGCCCCCTGGACAGGGGGAGCTACGAGCAGTACTTC. The full variable domain, with the rest looked up from reference TRBV5-4 and TRBJ2-7, is ETGVTQSPTHLIKTRGQQVTLRCSSQSGHNTVSWYQQALGQGPQFIFQYYREEENGRGNFPPRFSGLQFPNYSSELNVNALELDDSALYLCASSPLDRGSYEQYFGPGTRLTVT.

CDR3 DNA sequence: TGTGCCAGCAGCCAAGATGCCTGGGAACGGACAGATACGCAGTATTTT. This codes for CASSQDAWERTDTQYF. The chain couples TRBV14 to TRBJ2-3; D is uncertain. The CDR3 runs to 16 residues. Germline V gene lookup returns CDR1 SGHDN and CDR2 FVKESK. Trimming left V 0 bases short and J 3 bases short, with 13 bases between.

The rearrangement uses TRBV7-9 and TRBJ2-1; D unresolved. CDR1 is SEHNR, CDR2 FQNEAQ, per germline (reference sequence). There are 11 residues in the CDR3. V was cut by 4 bases and J by 15 bases, with 13 bases left in between. Here the CDR3 DNA reads TGTGCCAGCAGCTCCCAAGAGGACCGGTTCTTC. It specifies CASSSQEDRFF. Together with reference TRBV7-9 and TRBJ2-1, the CDR3 gives the full variable domain: DTGVSQNPRHKITKRGQNVTFRCDPISEHNRLYWYRQTLGQGPEFLTYFQNEAQLEKSRLLSDRFSAERPKGSFSTLEIQRTEQGDSAMYLCASSSQEDRFFGPGTRLTVL.

This chain links TRBV6-5 with TRBJ2-4; unclear D gene. Trimming stripped 2 bases from V and 5 bases from J, with 1 base between. In germline, CDR1 is MNHEY, CDR2 SVGAGI. This CDR3 is built from 11 residues. This chain's CDR3 is CASSYENIQYF. The CDR3 DNA reads TGTGCCAGCAGTTACGAAAACATTCAGTACTTC.

J is TRBJ2-3 and V is TRBV7-2; 13 bases match TRBD2. This CDR3 contains 16 residues. CDR1 is SGHTA and CDR2 is FQGNSA in the germline V gene. V lost 4 bases to trimming and J lost 3 bases; unmatched junction nucleotides: 4. Written as DNA, the CDR3 is TGTGCCAGCAGCTCTAGACTAGCGGGAGGTACAGATACGCAGTATTTT. This codes for CASSSRLAGGTDTQYF.

This chain connects TRBV10-3 to TRBJ2-7; unclear D gene. The CDR3 covers 13 residues. Germline values: CDR1 ENHRY, CDR2 SYGVKD. V was pared by 6 bases and J by 6 bases, with 15 bases between. CDR3 bases: TGTGCCATCAGGCCTCCCGGGTTTGGCGAGCAGTACTTC. Translated, it gives CAIRPPGFGEQYF.

V is TRBV5-8 and J is TRBJ2-2; perhaps TRBD1 as D (6 bases). This CDR3 is built from 16 residues. Trimming removed 0 bases at V and 0 bases at J, with 9 bases between. CDR1 is SGHTS and CDR2 is YDEGEE in the germline V gene. CDR3 sequence: CASSLEGHPNTGELFF. CDR3 coding DNA: TGTGCCAGCAGCTTGGAGGGACACCCGAACACCGGGGAGCTGTTTTTT. Full variable domain (rest looked up from reference TRBV5-8 and TRBJ2-2): EAGVTQSPTHLIKTRGQQATLRCSPISGHTSVYWYQQALGLGLQFLLWYDEGEERNRGNFPPRFSGRQFPNYSSELNVNALELEDSALYLCASSLEGHPNTGELFFGEGSRLTVL.

This clone was counted a single time. The chain links TRBV4-2 to TRBJ2-7; the match to TRBD1 covers 8 bases. The V and J ends lost 3 bases and 3 bases, in that order; junction bases with no gene match: 4. Germline V lookup: CDR1 LGHNA, CDR2 YNFKEQ. The CDR3 runs to 14 residues. CDR3 nucleotides: TGTGCCAGCAGCCAGGACAGGGCAAGCTACGAGCAGTACTTC. It translates to CASSQDRASYEQYF.